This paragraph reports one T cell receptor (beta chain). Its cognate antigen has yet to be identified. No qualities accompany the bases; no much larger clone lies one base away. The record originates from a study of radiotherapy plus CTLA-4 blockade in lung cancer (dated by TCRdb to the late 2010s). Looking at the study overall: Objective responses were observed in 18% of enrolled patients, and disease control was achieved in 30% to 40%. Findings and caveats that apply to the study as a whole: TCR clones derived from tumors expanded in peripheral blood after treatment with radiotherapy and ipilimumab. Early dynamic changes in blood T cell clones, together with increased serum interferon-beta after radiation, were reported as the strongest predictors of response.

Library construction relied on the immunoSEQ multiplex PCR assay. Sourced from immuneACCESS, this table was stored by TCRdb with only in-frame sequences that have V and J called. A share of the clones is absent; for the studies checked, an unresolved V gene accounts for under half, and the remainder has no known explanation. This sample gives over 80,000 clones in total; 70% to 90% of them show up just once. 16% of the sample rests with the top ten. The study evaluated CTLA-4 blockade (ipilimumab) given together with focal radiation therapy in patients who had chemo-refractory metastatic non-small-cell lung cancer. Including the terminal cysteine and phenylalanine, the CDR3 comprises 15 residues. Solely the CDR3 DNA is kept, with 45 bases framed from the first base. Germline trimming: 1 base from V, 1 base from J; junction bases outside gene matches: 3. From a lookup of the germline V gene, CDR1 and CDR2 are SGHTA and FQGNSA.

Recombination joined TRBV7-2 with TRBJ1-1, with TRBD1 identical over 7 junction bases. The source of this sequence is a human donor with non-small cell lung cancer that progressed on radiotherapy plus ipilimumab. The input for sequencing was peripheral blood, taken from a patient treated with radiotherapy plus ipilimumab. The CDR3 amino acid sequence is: CASSLGPGGNTEAFF. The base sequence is TGTGCCAGCAGCTTAGGTCCAGGGGGGAACACTGAAGCTTTCTTT.